The clone carrying this TCR beta chain was picked up many times. What it recognizes is unknown. Construction of TCR beta libraries was performed using quantitative 5'-RACE with molecular barcodes. TCRdb fed the 5' RACE reads into MiXCR, producing one record per CDR3 protein. The top ten clones hold roughly 14% of a sample with about 360,000 distinct CDR3 sequences, 20% to 25% of them seen once. V lost 9 bases, J lost 1 base, and 12 bases lay in between. This CDR3 is 14 amino acids long. The data belong to a study of CD8 T cells in ankylosing spondylitis. Study observations and caveats: About 8 highly homologous variants made up a TCR beta motif that seemed to typify ankylosing spondylitis blood.

The sample comprised blood, either unsorted or a sorted T cell fraction (not recorded which). The clonotype originates from a male donor with ankylosing spondylitis or in good health (not recorded which). The chain employs TRBV12-3 or TRBV12-4 and TRBJ2-2, with D perhaps TRBD2 (6 bases). The CDR3 loop is CASPGTLNTGELFF. The CDR3 DNA reads as TGTGCCAGTCCCGGGACTTTGAACACCGGGGAGCTGTTTTTT.